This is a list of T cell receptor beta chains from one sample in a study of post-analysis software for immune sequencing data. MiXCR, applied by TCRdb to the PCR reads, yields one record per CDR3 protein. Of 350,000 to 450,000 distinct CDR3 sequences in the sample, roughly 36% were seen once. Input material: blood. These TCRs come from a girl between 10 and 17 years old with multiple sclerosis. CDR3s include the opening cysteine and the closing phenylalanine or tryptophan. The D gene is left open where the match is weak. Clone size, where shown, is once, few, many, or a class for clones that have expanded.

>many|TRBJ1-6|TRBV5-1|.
TGCGCCAGCAGCTCAACAGGTGTGAATTCACCCCTCCACTTT
CASSSTGVNSPLHF
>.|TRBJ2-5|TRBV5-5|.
TGTGCCAGCAGCCGGGGCGGGTTGGAAGAGACCCAGTACTTC
CASSRGGLEETQYF
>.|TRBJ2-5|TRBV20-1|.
TGCAGTGCTAGGCTTCTACCTCCCGACGAGGAGACCCAGTACTTC
CSARLLPPDEETQYF
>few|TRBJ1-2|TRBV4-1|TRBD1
TGCGCCAGCAGCTACACCGCGACAGGGACCAGTGGCTACACCTTC
CASSYTATGTSGYTF
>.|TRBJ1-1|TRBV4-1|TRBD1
TGCGCCAGCAGCCACGCCAGGACAGGGGAGACTGAAGCTTTCTTT
CASSHARTGETEAFF
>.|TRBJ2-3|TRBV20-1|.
TGCAGTGCTACCCAGGACCCCCTCAGCACAGATACGCAGTATTTT
CSATQDPLSTDTQYF
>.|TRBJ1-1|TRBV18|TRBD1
TGTGCCAGCTCGCCGGGACAGAAAACTGAAGCTTTCTTT
CASSPGQKTEAFF
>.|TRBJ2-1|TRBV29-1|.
TGCGGCGTTGGAGGTGGGGGGGCCAATGAGCAGTTCTTC
CGVGGGGANEQFF
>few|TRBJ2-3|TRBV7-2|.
TGTGCCAGCAGCCCGGGTAGGAGGGGGGCCATGGATACGCAGTATTTT
CASSPGRRGAMDTQYF
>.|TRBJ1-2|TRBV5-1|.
TGCGCCAGCAGCTTCCAGGGACCTAACTATGGCTGCACCTTC
CASSFQGPNYGCTF
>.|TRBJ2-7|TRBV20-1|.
TGCAGTGCTAGAGATCTGTCCGGGGACCCCTACGAGCAGTACTTC
CSARDLSGDPYEQYF
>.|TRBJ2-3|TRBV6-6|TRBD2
TGTGCCAGCAGTCCAGGGACTAGTCCCACAGATACGCAGTATTTT
CASSPGTSPTDTQYF
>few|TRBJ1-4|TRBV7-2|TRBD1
TGTGCCAGCAGCTTAGCGGAGACAGGGTACGAAAAACTGTTTTTT
CASSLAETGYEKLFF
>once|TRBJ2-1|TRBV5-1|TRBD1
TGCGCCAGCAGCTGGACCGGGACAGGGGGCTACAATGAGCAGTTCTTC
CASSWTGTGGYNEQFF
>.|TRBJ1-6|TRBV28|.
TGTGCCAGCAGTTTAGGCGGAGGCCAGGAGAATTCACCCCTCCACTTT
CASSLGGGQENSPLHF
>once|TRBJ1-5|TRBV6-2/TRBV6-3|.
TGTGCCGGCAGTTACTCGGGGGAGGGGAATCAGCCCCAGCATTTT
CAGSYSGEGNQPQHF
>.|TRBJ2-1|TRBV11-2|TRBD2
TGTGCCAGCAGCCCAAAGGGACTAGCGGGGCGATCCTACAATGAGCAGTTCTTC
CASSPKGLAGRSYNEQFF
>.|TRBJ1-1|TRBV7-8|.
TGTGCCAGCAGCCGAGAGGCCAGGGCGAACACTGAAGCTTTCTTT
CASSREARANTEAFF
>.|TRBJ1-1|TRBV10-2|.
TGCGCCAGCAGTGAACACACTGAAGCTTTCTTT
CASSEHTEAFF
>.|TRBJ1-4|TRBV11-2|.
TGTGCCAGCAGCCCCCTGTCGGAAAAACTGTTTTTT
CASSPLSEKLFF
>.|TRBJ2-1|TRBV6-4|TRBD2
TGTGCCAGCAGCACCGGGACTAGCGGATACAATGAGCAGTTCTTC
CASSTGTSGYNEQFF
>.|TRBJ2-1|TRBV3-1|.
TGTGCCAGCAGCCAAGATCCGTTCCCCCCTTACAATGAGCAGTTCTTC
CASSQDPFPPYNEQFF
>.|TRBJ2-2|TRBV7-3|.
TGTGCCAGCAGCTTACAGGGTGAGACCCCCGCCGGGGAGCTGTTTTTT
CASSLQGETPAGELFF
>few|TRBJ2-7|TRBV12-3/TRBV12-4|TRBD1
TGTGCCAGCAGTTTCCGACAGGGGGTCTCCTACGAGCAGTACTTC
CASSFRQGVSYEQYF
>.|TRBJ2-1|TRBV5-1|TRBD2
TGCGCCAGCAGCCGTGGACTAGCGGGGGTCTCCAATGAGCAGTTCTTC
CASSRGLAGVSNEQFF
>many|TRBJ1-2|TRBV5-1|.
TGCGCCAGCAGCTTGGCACAGGGACACGGCTACACCTTC
CASSLAQGHGYTF
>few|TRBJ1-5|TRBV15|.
TGTGCCACCAGCAGCCAAATCAGTTCCATCTTAGATCAGCCCCAGCATTTT
CATSSQISSILDQPQHF
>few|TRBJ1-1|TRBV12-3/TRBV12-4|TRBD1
TGTGCCAGCAGTCTCGGACAGGGACTTTACACTGAAGCTTTCTTT
CASSLGQGLYTEAFF